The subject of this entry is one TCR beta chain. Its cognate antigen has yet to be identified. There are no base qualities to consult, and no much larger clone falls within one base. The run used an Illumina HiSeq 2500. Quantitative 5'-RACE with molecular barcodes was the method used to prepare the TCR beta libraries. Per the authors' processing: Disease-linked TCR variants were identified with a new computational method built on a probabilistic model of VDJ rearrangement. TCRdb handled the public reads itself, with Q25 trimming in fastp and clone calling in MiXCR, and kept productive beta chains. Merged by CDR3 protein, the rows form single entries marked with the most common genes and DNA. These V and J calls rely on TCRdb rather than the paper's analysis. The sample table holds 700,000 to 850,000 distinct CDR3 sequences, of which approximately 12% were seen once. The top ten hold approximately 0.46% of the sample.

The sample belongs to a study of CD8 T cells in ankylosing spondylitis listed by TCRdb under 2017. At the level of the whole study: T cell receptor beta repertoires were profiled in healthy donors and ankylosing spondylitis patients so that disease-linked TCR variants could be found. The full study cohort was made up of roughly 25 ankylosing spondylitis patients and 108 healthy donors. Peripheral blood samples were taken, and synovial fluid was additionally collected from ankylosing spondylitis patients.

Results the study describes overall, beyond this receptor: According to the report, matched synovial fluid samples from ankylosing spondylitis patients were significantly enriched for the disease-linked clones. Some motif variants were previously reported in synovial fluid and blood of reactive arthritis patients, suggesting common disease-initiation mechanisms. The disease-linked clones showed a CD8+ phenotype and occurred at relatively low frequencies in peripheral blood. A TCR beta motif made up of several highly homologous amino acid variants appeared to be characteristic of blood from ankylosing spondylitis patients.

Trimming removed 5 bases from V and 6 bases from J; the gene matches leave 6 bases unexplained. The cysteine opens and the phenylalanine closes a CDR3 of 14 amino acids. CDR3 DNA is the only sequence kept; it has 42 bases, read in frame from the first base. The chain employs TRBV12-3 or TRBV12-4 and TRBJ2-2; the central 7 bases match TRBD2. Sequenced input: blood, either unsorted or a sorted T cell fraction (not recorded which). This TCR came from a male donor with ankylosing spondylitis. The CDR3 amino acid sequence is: CASSGDYRPGELFF. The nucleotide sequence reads TGTGCCAGCAGTGGGGACTACCGCCCCGGGGAGCTGTTTTTT.